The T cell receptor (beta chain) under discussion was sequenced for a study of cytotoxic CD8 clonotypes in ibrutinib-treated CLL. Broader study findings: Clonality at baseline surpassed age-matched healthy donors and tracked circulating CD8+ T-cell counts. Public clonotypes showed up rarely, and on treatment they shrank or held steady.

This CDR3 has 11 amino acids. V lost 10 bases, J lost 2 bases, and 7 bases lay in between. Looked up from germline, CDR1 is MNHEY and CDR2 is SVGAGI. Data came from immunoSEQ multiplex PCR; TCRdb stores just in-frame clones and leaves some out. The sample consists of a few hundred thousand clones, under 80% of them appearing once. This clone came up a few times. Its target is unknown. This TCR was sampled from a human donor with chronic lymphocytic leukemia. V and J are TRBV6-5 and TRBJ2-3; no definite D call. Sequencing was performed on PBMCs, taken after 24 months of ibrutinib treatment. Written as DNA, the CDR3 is TGTGCCACCAGAATCACAGATACGCAGTATTTT. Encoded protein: CATRITDTQYF.